Following are 28 T cell receptor beta chains from one sample sequenced in a study of T cell changes during pregnancy in multiple sclerosis. Only in-frame clones appear in the TCRdb table, and some are missing; sequencing was by immunoSEQ multiplex PCR. The data hold approximately 47,000 clones, with approximately 90% observed a single time. The sample here was peripheral blood, taken in the first trimester of pregnancy. Every receptor here comes from a female donor with multiple sclerosis, enrolled in a pregnancy study.

This sequence joins TRBV27 and TRBJ1-6; 7 bases are shared with TRBD1. The ends lost 5 bases at V and 7 bases at J; junction bases unmatched: 2. CDR3 size: 13 residues. CDR1 and CDR2 (germline): MNHEY, SMNVEV (reference sequence). CDR3 coding DNA: TGTGCCAGCAGTCCGACAGGGAATTCACCCCTCCACTTT. Translation: CASSPTGNSPLHF.

The table lists this clone with a count of one. The chain combines TRBV7-2 with TRBJ2-7; 9 nucleotides line up with TRBD2. Germline loops: CDR1 SGHTA, CDR2 FQGNSA. J gave up 7 bases and V 5 bases, and 12 bases lay outside the gene matches. This CDR3 has 15 amino acids. CDR3 coding DNA: TGTGCCAGCAGCCGGGGGGCTAGCGGGGCGAGGGAGCAGTACTTC. Encoded protein: CASSRGASGAREQYF.

The chain combines TRBV29-1 with TRBJ1-1, with D possibly TRBD1 on 5 matching bases. The germline CDR1 and CDR2 sequences are SQVTM and ANQGSEA. Trimming removed 7 bases from V and 11 bases from J, with 17 bases in between. The CDR3 runs 11 residues. CDR3 coding DNA: TGCAGCGCCGCGGACACCTCAGGGGCTTTCTTT. It translates to CSAADTSGAFF.

The chain recombines TRBV6-1 with TRBJ1-2; D is possibly TRBD1 (5 bases). Trimming cost V 1 base and J 3 bases, with 9 bases left between them. The CDR3 loop spans 14 amino acids. Germline V lookup: CDR1 MNHNS, CDR2 SASEGT. The CDR3 reads CASSEGPGYYGYTF. In nucleotides, the CDR3 is TGTGCCAGCAGTGAAGGGCCAGGGTACTATGGCTACACCTTC.

The genes are TRBV15 and TRBJ2-7, with D perhaps TRBD2 (6 bases). Germline loops: CDR1 LNHNV, CDR2 YYDKDF (reference sequence). Trimming took off 3 bases at V and 3 bases at J, with 21 bases between the two ends. The CDR3 has 17 residues. The CDR3 nucleotides are TGTGCCACCAGCAGCCACCTACTGGGGGGACTGGGCTACGAGCAGTACTTC. It specifies CATSSHLLGGLGYEQYF.

This sequence joins TRBV19 and TRBJ1-4; D gene uncertain. CDR1 and CDR2 (germline): LNHDA, SQIVND (reference sequence). V lost 5 bases to trimming and J lost 8 bases, with 9 bases between them. The CDR3 loop spans 12 amino acids. In nucleotides, the CDR3 is TGTGCCAGTAGTTTGCCCCGGGAAAAACTGTTTTTT. This encodes CASSLPREKLFF.

J is TRBJ1-4 and V is TRBV7-9; TRBD1 is a possible D gene (6 bases). This CDR3 spans 16 amino acids. Per germline, CDR1 SEHNR and CDR2 FQNEAQ (reference sequence). V lost 5 bases and J 7 bases, leaving 20 bases between the germline ends. The CDR3 loop is CASSHPPGGLSEKLFF. The CDR3 DNA follows: TGTGCCAGCAGCCACCCACCTGGGGGCTTGTCTGAAAAACTGTTTTTT. The full variable domain, rest sourced from reference TRBV7-9 and TRBJ1-4, is DTGVSQNPRHKITKRGQNVTFRCDPISEHNRLYWYRQTLGQGPEFLTYFQNEAQLEKSRLLSDRFSAERPKGSFSTLEIQRTEQGDSAMYLCASSHPPGGLSEKLFFGSGTQLSVL.

The rearrangement uses TRBV5-1 and TRBJ1-5; 9 bases map to TRBD1. The CDR3 extends over 14 amino acids. Per the germline V gene, CDR1 is SGHRS and CDR2 is YFSETQ. V lost 4 bases, J lost 7 bases, and 6 bases stayed unmatched. CDR3 DNA: TGCGCCAGCAGCCGGGACAGGGATGGGCAGCCCCAGCATTTT. It is translated as CASSRDRDGQPQHF.

The chain joins TRBV6-5 to TRBJ2-7, with unresolved D. The CDR3 spans 16 residues. Trimming took 0 bases from V and 3 from J, leaving 15 bases between them. Germline CDR1 is MNHEY and CDR2 is SVGAGI. The CDR3 loop reads CASSYSSAARRYEQYF. DNA of the CDR3: TGTGCCAGCAGTTACTCATCCGCGGCACGACGCTACGAGCAGTACTTC.

The chain couples TRBV10-3 to TRBJ2-5, with no clear D. Deletions cut 1 base from V and 0 bases from J, with 3 bases between. This CDR3 spans 13 amino acids. Germline V lookup: CDR1 ENHRY, CDR2 SYGVKD. The CDR3 loop is CAISELNQETQYF. For the CDR3, the DNA is TGTGCCATCAGTGAGTTAAACCAAGAGACCCAGTACTTC.

The chain links TRBV14 to TRBJ1-2, with 9 bases matching TRBD1. The CDR3 covers 13 residues. CDR1 and CDR2 (germline): SGHDN, FVKESK. Trimming removed 4 bases from V and 6 bases from J; junction bases left unmatched: 3. The CDR3 DNA reads TGTGCCAGCAGCCCCCGACAGGGGGATGGCTACACCTTC. Amino acids: CASSPRQGDGYTF.

The gene calls are TRBV27 and TRBJ2-2; 7 nucleotides match TRBD2. In germline, CDR1 is MNHEY, CDR2 SMNVEV (reference sequence). Germline trimming cut 6 bases from V and 3 bases from J; bases unmatched to any gene: 10. The CDR3 is 16 residues long. For the CDR3, the DNA is TGTGCCAGCAGAACTCCGGGGACTAAGGACACCGGGGAGCTGTTTTTT. It specifies CASRTPGTKDTGELFF.

This clone was observed a handful of times. J is TRBJ1-5 and V is TRBV19; D gene unclear. The CDR3 has 13 amino acids. Between the trimmed V and J ends, which lost 3 bases and 5 bases, there was a span of 8 bases. Germline-derived CDR1 and CDR2 are LNHDA and SQIVND (reference sequence). This CDR3 is CASSMGRDQPQHF. The CDR3 DNA follows: TGTGCCAGTAGTATGGGGAGGGATCAGCCCCAGCATTTT.

This clone was picked up one time. The chain carries TRBV12-5 and TRBJ1-2; 12 nucleotides agree with TRBD1. J lost 8 bases, V lost 6 bases, and 13 bases had no gene match. CDR1 and CDR2 from the germline V gene are LGHNT and FRNRAP. There are 16 residues in the CDR3. CDR3 sequence: CASGWTGQGASKGYTF. CDR3 nucleotide sequence: TGTGCTAGTGGGTGGACGGGACAGGGGGCTTCGAAAGGCTACACCTTC.

The genes are TRBV5-4 and TRBJ2-7, with 10 positions matching TRBD1. Germline CDR1 and CDR2: SGHNT and YYREEE (reference sequence). This CDR3 contains 14 residues. V shed 6 bases and J 3 bases; nucleotides not matched to a gene: 6. DNA for the CDR3: TGTGCCAGCACCCGGGACAGGGGCGACTACGAGCAGTACTTC. Translating it yields CASTRDRGDYEQYF.

J is TRBJ2-4 and V is TRBV2, with a tentative D call TRBD1 (5 bases). Looked up from germline, CDR1 is SNHLY and CDR2 is FYNNEI. V lost 3 bases and J 6 bases, leaving 12 bases between the germline ends. The CDR3 is made up of 14 amino acids. CDR3 region: CASSEVLTVNIQYF. Here the CDR3 DNA reads TGTGCCAGCAGTGAGGTCTTGACAGTAAACATTCAGTACTTC.

The chain uses TRBV2 and TRBJ1-4; D unclear. Trimming took 8 bases from V and 7 from J, leaving 17 bases between them. Germline V lookup: CDR1 SNHLY, CDR2 FYNNEI. There are 14 residues in the CDR3. The CDR3 DNA is TGTGCCAGCCGAGACGGTGAAGGGAGTGAAAAACTGTTTTTT. It specifies CASRDGEGSEKLFF.

CDR3 loop: CATSRHQGPYEQYF. CDR3 in DNA: TGTGCCACCAGCAGACATCAGGGGCCCTACGAGCAGTACTTC. The chain is built from TRBV15 and TRBJ2-7; tentatively, D is TRBD1 (6 bases). The V gene's germline CDR1 is LNHNV and CDR2 YYDKDF (reference sequence). Trimming shortened V by 2 bases and J by 2 bases, and 10 bases separated the two germline ends. This CDR3 has 14 amino acids.

This chain connects TRBV6-1 to TRBJ1-2, with 8 bases lining up with TRBD1. CDR3 length: 12 amino acids. The germline V gene encodes CDR1 MNHNS and CDR2 SASEGT. V was clipped by 6 bases and J by 7 bases; unmatched bases: 4. CDR3 in DNA: TGTGCCAGCAGGCAAACAGGGGGTGGCTACACCTTC. Translated: CASRQTGGGYTF.

This chain uses TRBV12-5 with TRBJ1-5; no firm D call. The CDR3 runs 14 residues. Trimming removed 8 bases at V and 2 bases at J, with 13 bases between. Germline lookup yields CDR1 LGHNT and CDR2 FRNRAP. The DNA for the CDR3 is TGTGCTAGTCCTTACGACCGGGGCAATCAGCCCCAGCATTTT. The encoded protein is CASPYDRGNQPQHF.

The chain recombines TRBV6-1 with TRBJ2-3; maybe TRBD2 (6 bases). CDR1 and CDR2 (germline): MNHNS, SASEGT. The V end lost 4 bases, the J end lost 2 bases, and 13 bases lay between the germline ends. The CDR3 runs 15 residues. The CDR3 DNA is TGTGCCAGCAGTGTAGTCTGGGGGGACACAGATACGCAGTATTTT. Protein product: CASSVVWGDTDTQYF.

This rearrangement joins TRBV11-2 to TRBJ2-5, with 8 bases matching TRBD2. Germline values: CDR1 SGHAT, CDR2 FQNNGV. J lost 4 bases, V lost 7 bases, and 11 bases had no gene match. The CDR3 consists of 15 residues. The CDR3 region has the DNA TGTGCCAGCACCCGGGAGGGCCGGTTCGGAGAGACCCAGTACTTC. It is translated as CASTREGRFGETQYF. The full variable domain, with the rest looked up from reference TRBV11-2 and TRBJ2-5, is EAGVAQSPRYKIIEKRQSVAFWCNPISGHATLYWYQQILGQGPKLLIQFQNNGVVDDSQLPKDRFSAERLKGVDSTLKIQPAKLEDSAVYLCASTREGRFGETQYFGPGTRLLVL.

V gene TRBV7-9 combines with J gene TRBJ1-6; D gene uncertain. This CDR3 is built from 14 residues. The V gene's germline CDR1 is SEHNR and CDR2 FQNEAQ (reference sequence). V was shortened by 2 bases and J by 7 bases, with 9 bases between the two germline ends. The CDR3 DNA follows: TGTGCCAGCAGCTTAACTGGCAGGAATTCACCCCTCCACTTT. Protein product: CASSLTGRNSPLHF.

The CDR3 nucleotides read TGTGCCAGCAGCTCTCTTGGTCTAGCGAACACCGGGGAGCTGTTTTTT. It codes for CASSSLGLANTGELFF. The rearrangement uses TRBV9 and TRBJ2-2; D is unresolved. Trimming pared 4 bases from V and 0 bases from J, leaving 13 bases between. This CDR3 comprises 16 residues. Germline loops: CDR1 SGDLS, CDR2 YYNGEE.

This clone was seen a single time. This chain joins TRBV15 and TRBJ2-3; 7 positions match TRBD1. With V trimmed by 1 base and J by 3 bases, 7 bases remained unmatched. The CDR3 has 16 residues. Looked up from germline, CDR1 is LNHNV and CDR2 is YYDKDF (reference sequence). CDR3 sequence: CATSRALDRATDTQYF. CDR3 DNA: TGTGCCACCAGCAGAGCCCTAGACAGGGCAACAGATACGCAGTATTTT.

The chain couples TRBV11-2 to TRBJ1-1; TRBD1 matches at 7 bases. Germline V gives CDR1 SGHAT, CDR2 FQNNGV. J gave up 1 base and V 5 bases, and 4 bases lay outside the gene matches. The CDR3 runs 14 residues. The CDR3 here is CASSNQGGNTEAFF. The CDR3 region has the DNA TGTGCCAGCAGCAATCAGGGGGGGAACACTGAAGCTTTCTTT. The full variable domain, its missing parts supplied by reference TRBV11-2 and TRBJ1-1, is EAGVAQSPRYKIIEKRQSVAFWCNPISGHATLYWYQQILGQGPKLLIQFQNNGVVDDSQLPKDRFSAERLKGVDSTLKIQPAKLEDSAVYLCASSNQGGNTEAFFGQGTRLTVV.

The V and J genes are TRBV7-3 and TRBJ1-2; 9 bases agree with TRBD1. J gave up 7 bases and V 5 bases, and 14 bases lay outside the gene matches. Germline-derived CDR1 and CDR2 are SGHTA and FQGTGA. The CDR3 contains 16 residues. The chain's CDR3 is CASSPHRTGVTSGYTF. DNA for the CDR3: TGTGCCAGCAGCCCCCACCGGACAGGGGTCACGAGTGGCTACACCTTC.

The chain links TRBV21-1 to TRBJ1-6. TRBV21-1 is annotated as a pseudogene. The CDR3 is 15 residues long. CDR3 loop: CASRPYRFWNSPLHF. The CDR3 nucleotides are TGTGCCAGCAGACCCTACCGTTTCTGGAATTCACCCCTCCACTTT.